Following are 8 T cell receptor beta chains from one sample sequenced in a study of CD8+CD57+ T cells in acquired aplastic anemia. Both TCR beta VDJ combination and CDR3 sequence profiling were carried out. Genomic DNA was the template for this profiling. Each CDR3 protein is one row after TCRdb ran MiXCR on the reads. The data contain a few hundred thousand distinct CDR3 sequences, almost 35% of them singletons. Sequenced: sorted CD4+, CD8+, or CD8+CD57+ T cells (not recorded which) from PBMCs. These receptors originate from a human donor in good health, serving as a control.

This clonotype has ten or more counts. This rearrangement joins TRBV20-1 to TRBJ1-5; D gene uncertain. This CDR3 region has 12 residues. Between the trimmed V and J ends, which lost 5 bases and 1 base, there was a span of 6 bases. From germline, CDR1 is DFQATT and CDR2 SNEGSKA (reference sequence). The CDR3 is CSAELSNQPQHF. The CDR3 nucleotides are TGCAGTGCTGAATTAAGCAATCAGCCCCAGCATTTT.

This clonotype has ten or more counts. This chain joins TRBV29-1 and TRBJ1-2, with unresolved D. CDR3 length: 14 amino acids. Germline-derived CDR1 and CDR2 are SQVTM and ANQGSEA. The germline V and J ends were trimmed by 2 bases and 3 bases, with 13 bases remaining between them. The CDR3 protein is CSVESRGIHYGYTF. CDR3 sequence (DNA): TGCAGCGTTGAATCTCGGGGTATTCACTATGGCTACACCTTC.

This clonotype was observed at least ten times. This chain connects TRBV7-3 to TRBJ2-1, with 9 bases that match TRBD2. The CDR3 has 15 residues. The germline gives CDR1 SGHTA, CDR2 FQGTGA. V dropped 5 bases and J dropped 4; count of bases not matched to a gene: 6. The CDR3 DNA is TGTGCCAGCAGCGATGGACTAGCGACTTACAATGAGCAGTTCTTC. It specifies CASSDGLATYNEQFF.

The chain has TRBV11-2 and TRBJ2-2, with 8 nucleotides matching TRBD1. The CDR3 has 15 amino acids. The V and J ends lost 5 bases and 1 base, in that order; junction bases with no gene match: 3. The germline gives CDR1 SGHAT, CDR2 FQNNGV. The CDR3 protein is CASSHTGGNTGELFF. CDR3 nucleotides: TGTGCCAGCAGCCATACAGGGGGGAACACCGGGGAGCTGTTTTTT.

Turning to this clonotype: A read error may be the cause here, since a much bigger clone is one base away. The DNA for the CDR3 is TGTGCCAGCAGCCGGGACAGGGGCCTCACCGGGGAGCTGGTTTTT. Translating it yields CASSRDRGLTGELVF. The chain links TRBV2 to TRBJ2-2; 10 bases align to TRBD1. Germline CDR1 is SNHLY and CDR2 is FYNNEI. This CDR3 has 15 residues.

This clonotype was picked up many times. The chain recombines TRBV20-1 with TRBJ2-1; 9 positions agree with TRBD2. The CDR3 extends over 13 amino acids. The J segment lost 6 bases and the V segment lost 7 bases, leaving 7 bases of the junction unmatched. Per the germline V gene, CDR1 is DFQATT and CDR2 is SNEGSKA (reference sequence). Here the CDR3 DNA reads TGCAGTGTCTTAGCGGGAGATTCCAATGAGCAGTTCTTC. Its translation is CSVLAGDSNEQFF.

This clonotype was observed at least ten times. V usage is TRBV10-1 and J usage is TRBJ2-3, with D possibly being TRBD1 (5 bases). The germline V gene encodes CDR1 WNHNN and CDR2 SYGVQD (reference sequence). The CDR3 length is 17 residues. V lost 0 bases, J lost 2 bases, and 15 bases lay in between. The CDR3 here is CASSESRTWFDTDTQYF. DNA of the CDR3: TGCGCCAGCAGTGAGTCGCGGACATGGTTTGACACAGATACGCAGTATTTT.

The chain recombines TRBV2 with TRBJ2-7, with 8 bases fitting TRBD2. V dropped 6 bases and J dropped 0; count of bases not matched to a gene: 4. The CDR3 loop spans 14 amino acids. Germline CDR1 is SNHLY and CDR2 is FYNNEI. The CDR3 DNA follows: TGTGCCAGCAGGCGGAGCGGGAGCTCCTACGAGCAGTACTTC. Translated, it gives CASRRSGSSYEQYF.